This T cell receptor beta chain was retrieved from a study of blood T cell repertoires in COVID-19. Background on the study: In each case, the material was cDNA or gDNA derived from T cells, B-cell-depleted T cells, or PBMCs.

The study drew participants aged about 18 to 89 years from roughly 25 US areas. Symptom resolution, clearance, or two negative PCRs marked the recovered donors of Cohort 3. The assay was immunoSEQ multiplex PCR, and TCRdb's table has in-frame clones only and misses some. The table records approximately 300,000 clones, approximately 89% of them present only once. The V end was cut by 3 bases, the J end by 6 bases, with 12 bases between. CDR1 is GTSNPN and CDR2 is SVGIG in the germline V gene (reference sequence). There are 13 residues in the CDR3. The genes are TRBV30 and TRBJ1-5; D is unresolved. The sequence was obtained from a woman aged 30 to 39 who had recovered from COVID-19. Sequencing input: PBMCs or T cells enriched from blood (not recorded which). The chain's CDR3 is CAWSALRGQPQHF. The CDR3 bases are TGTGCCTGGAGCGCCCTTCGAGGTCAGCCCCAGCATTTT. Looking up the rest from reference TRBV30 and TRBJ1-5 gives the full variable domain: SQTIHQWPATLVQPVGSPLSLECTVEGTSNPNLYWYRQAAGRGLQLLFYSVGIGQISSEVPQNLSASRPQDRQFILSSKKLLLSDSGFYLCAWSALRGQPQHFGDGTRLSIL.